The 19 T cell receptor beta chains given below trace back to one sample, sequenced in a study of identical twins. TCRdb reprocessed the 5' RACE reads with MiXCR, giving one entry per CDR3 protein. The data hold roughly 770,000 distinct CDR3 sequences, with roughly 18% observed a single time. These data were also filed under a second study, of T cells expressing NK-cell markers.

Sequencing used PBMCs. The source is a woman under 30 in good health.

This chain joins TRBV20-1 and TRBJ2-1; the match to TRBD2 covers 10 bases. Trimming at V came to 5 bases and at J to 5 bases, leaving 6 bases not matched to a gene. This CDR3 has 14 residues. Germline-derived CDR1 and CDR2 are DFQATT and SNEGSKA (reference sequence). The CDR3 sequence: CSAGGLANNNEQFF. Written as DNA, the CDR3 is TGCAGTGCTGGGGGACTAGCGAACAACAATGAGCAGTTCTTC.

The chain recombines TRBV12-3 or TRBV12-4 with TRBJ2-1, with 9 bases aligning to TRBD2. The CDR3 is made up of 14 amino acids. The V gene end was trimmed by 1 base and the J gene end by 9 bases; junction bases not matched to a gene: 4. The CDR3, as DNA: TGTGCCAGCAGTTTAGGCGGGGGGGCCATTGAGCAGTTCTTC. Its translation is CASSLGGGAIEQFF.

This clonotype was observed many times. The rearrangement uses TRBV7-9 and TRBJ2-3; D is unresolved. Germline V lookup: CDR1 SEHNR, CDR2 FQNEAQ (reference sequence). There are 15 residues in the CDR3. The germline V and J ends were trimmed by 1 base and 0 bases, with 8 bases remaining between them. The CDR3 loop reads CASSLVWGSTDTQYF. CDR3 nucleotides: TGTGCCAGCAGCTTAGTTTGGGGTAGCACAGATACGCAGTATTTT.

The CDR3, as DNA: TGTGCCAGCAGCACCCTGGAGGGAGAAACTGAAGCTTTCTTT. Amino acid sequence: CASSTLEGETEAFF. The chain employs TRBV11-2 and TRBJ1-1; no clear D gene. In germline, CDR1 is SGHAT, CDR2 FQNNGV. V was pared by 5 bases and J by 5 bases, with 15 bases between. The CDR3 totals 14 residues.

This chain connects TRBV4-3 to TRBJ2-7, with TRBD2 matching over 12 bases. This CDR3 region has 16 residues. Germline V gives CDR1 LGHNA, CDR2 YSLEER. V lost 0 bases, J lost 6 bases, and 6 bases stayed unmatched. The CDR3 protein is CASSQEWLAGGREQYF. CDR3 in DNA: TGCGCCAGCAGCCAAGAGTGGCTAGCGGGAGGGCGCGAGCAGTACTTC.

This chain uses TRBV2 with TRBJ1-4; 7 bases line up with TRBD1. Trimming removed 7 bases from V and 0 bases from J; junction bases left unmatched: 5. Germline lookup yields CDR1 SNHLY and CDR2 FYNNEI. CDR3 size: 15 residues. CDR3 protein: CASITDRATNEKLFF. The CDR3 DNA reads TGTGCCAGCATAACCGACAGGGCAACTAATGAAAAACTGTTTTTT. Full variable domain (remainder filled in from reference TRBV2 and TRBJ1-4): EPEVTQTPSHQVTQMGQEVILRCVPISNHLYFYWYRQILGQKVEFLVSFYNNEISEKSEIFDDQFSVERPDGSNFTLKIRSTKLEDSAMYFCASITDRATNEKLFFGSGTQLSVL.

This sequence joins TRBV27 and TRBJ1-5, with no clear D. Deletions cut 7 bases from V and 3 bases from J, with 10 bases between. The germline CDR1 and CDR2 sequences are MNHEY and SMNVEV (reference sequence). The CDR3 runs 13 residues. CDR3 amino acids: CASTLSVNQPQHF. The CDR3 DNA is TGTGCCAGCACCTTGAGTGTCAATCAGCCCCAGCATTTT.

This chain uses TRBV7-9 with TRBJ2-1; no firm D call. This CDR3 spans 14 amino acids. Per germline, CDR1 SEHNR and CDR2 FQNEAQ (reference sequence). The V and J ends lost 6 bases and 2 bases respectively, with 11 bases between them. The DNA for the CDR3 is TGTGCCAGCAGGTTTGCAGCGCCCTACAATGAGCAGTTCTTC. Translation gives CASRFAAPYNEQFF.

This clonotype was seen a few times. The J gene is TRBJ2-7, the V gene TRBV5-1, with 7 bases identical to TRBD1. Per the germline V gene, CDR1 is SGHRS and CDR2 is YFSETQ. V lost 4 bases to trimming and J lost 6 bases; unmatched junction nucleotides: 1. This CDR3 contains 11 residues. The CDR3 reads CASSRDSEQYF. DNA of the CDR3: TGCGCCAGCAGCAGGGACAGCGAGCAGTACTTC.

There are a few counts of this clonotype. The J gene is TRBJ2-3, the V gene TRBV20-1; the match to TRBD2 covers 8 bases. The V gene's germline CDR1 is DFQATT and CDR2 SNEGSKA (reference sequence). This CDR3 comprises 15 residues. The V gene end was trimmed by 4 bases and the J gene end by 1 base; junction bases not matched to a gene: 7. The chain's CDR3 is CSATPGGGRTDTQYF. DNA of the CDR3: TGCAGTGCTACCCCGGGGGGGGGGCGCACAGATACGCAGTATTTT.

V is TRBV6-2 or TRBV6-3 and J is TRBJ2-1, with 11 bases lining up with TRBD2. Germline loops: CDR1 MNHEY, CDR2 SVGEGT. This CDR3 has 15 amino acids. V lost 2 bases and J lost 7; bases outside the gene matches: 4. For the CDR3, the DNA is TGTGCCAGCAGTTACAAGGGACTAGCGGTTAATGAGCAGTTCTTC. Protein: CASSYKGLAVNEQFF.

This clonotype has only a few counts. V gene TRBV5-1 combines with J gene TRBJ2-3; D uncertain. This CDR3 spans 12 amino acids. The germline V and J ends were trimmed by 0 bases and 7 bases, with 6 bases remaining between them. The germline CDR1 and CDR2 sequences are SGHRS and YFSETQ. CDR3 loop: CASSLDSHTQYF. The DNA for the CDR3 is TGCGCCAGCAGCTTGGACTCCCATACGCAGTATTTT. Using reference TRBV5-1 and TRBJ2-3 for the parts outside the CDR3, the full variable domain is KAGVTQTPRYLIKTRGQQVTLSCSPISGHRSVSWYQQTPGQGLQFLFEYFSETQRNKGNFPGRFSGRQFSNSRSEMNVSTLELGDSALYLCASSLDSHTQYFGPGTRLTVL.

This clonotype was seen a few times. V usage is TRBV5-5 and J usage is TRBJ2-2; 11 bases map to TRBD2. This CDR3 is 17 amino acids long. Germline lookup yields CDR1 SGHKS and CDR2 YYEKEE (reference sequence). The ends lost 0 bases at V and 1 base at J; junction bases unmatched: 2. The CDR3 nucleotides read TGTGCCAGCAGCTTGGTAGCGGGAGGGCTGAACACCGGGGAGCTGTTTTTT. It is translated as CASSLVAGGLNTGELFF.

This clonotype was seen only a few times. The V gene is TRBV20-1, the J gene TRBJ2-3; 7 bases map to TRBD1. J gave up 4 bases and V 4 bases, and 11 bases lay outside the gene matches. Germline V gene lookup returns CDR1 DFQATT and CDR2 SNEGSKA (reference sequence). The CDR3 is 15 amino acids. Here the CDR3 DNA reads TGCAGTGCTACCCAGACAGGGATTGGGGCAGATACGCAGTATTTT. Translation: CSATQTGIGADTQYF.

A few counts support this clonotype. This chain links TRBV20-1 with TRBJ2-7; 12 bases fit TRBD2. CDR1 and CDR2 (germline): DFQATT, SNEGSKA (reference sequence). The CDR3 covers 14 residues. Trimming took 6 bases from V and 5 from J; bases not matched to a gene: 8. Here the CDR3 DNA reads TGCAGTGCAAAACAGACTAGCGGGGGCCACGAGCAGTACTTC. Protein: CSAKQTSGGHEQYF.

The chain employs TRBV27 and TRBJ2-5; D call uncertain. Germline V gene data show CDR1 as MNHEY and CDR2 as SMNVEV (reference sequence). The CDR3 is 13 residues long. V gave up 5 bases and J gave up 5 bases, with 12 bases separating them. CDR3 sequence: CASSGLVGETQYF. The DNA for the CDR3 is TGTGCCAGCAGTGGCCTGGTAGGGGAGACCCAGTACTTC.

Here the CDR3 DNA reads TGTGCCAGCAGCAGGGACCGCCCCGGGGTGCAGTATTTT. This translates into CASSRDRPGVQYF. The rearrangement joins TRBV6-2 or TRBV6-3 to TRBJ2-3; either TRBD1 or TRBD2 may fit D (5 bases each). Germline values: CDR1 MNHEY, CDR2 SVGEGT. V was cut by 6 bases and J by 11 bases, with 18 bases left in between. The CDR3 is 13 amino acids.

This clonotype was observed a few times. This chain links TRBV11-1 with TRBJ2-7; no firm D call. Germline CDR1 and CDR2: SGHAT and FQDESV (reference sequence). The germline V and J ends were trimmed by 3 bases and 0 bases, with 6 bases remaining between them. The CDR3 loop spans 13 amino acids. Here the CDR3 reads CASSFGVSYEQYF. The CDR3 DNA sequence: TGTGCCAGCAGCTTTGGGGTCTCCTACGAGCAGTACTTC.

This chain connects TRBV20-1 to TRBJ2-7; the D call may be TRBD1 or TRBD2 (5 bases each). The V end lost 3 bases, the J end lost 5 bases, and 14 bases lay between the germline ends. CDR1 is DFQATT, CDR2 SNEGSKA, per germline (reference sequence). The CDR3 spans 13 residues. The CDR3 DNA follows: TGCAGTGCTAGGGGGGTCAACAGCGACGAGCAGTACTTC. Its protein product is CSARGVNSDEQYF.